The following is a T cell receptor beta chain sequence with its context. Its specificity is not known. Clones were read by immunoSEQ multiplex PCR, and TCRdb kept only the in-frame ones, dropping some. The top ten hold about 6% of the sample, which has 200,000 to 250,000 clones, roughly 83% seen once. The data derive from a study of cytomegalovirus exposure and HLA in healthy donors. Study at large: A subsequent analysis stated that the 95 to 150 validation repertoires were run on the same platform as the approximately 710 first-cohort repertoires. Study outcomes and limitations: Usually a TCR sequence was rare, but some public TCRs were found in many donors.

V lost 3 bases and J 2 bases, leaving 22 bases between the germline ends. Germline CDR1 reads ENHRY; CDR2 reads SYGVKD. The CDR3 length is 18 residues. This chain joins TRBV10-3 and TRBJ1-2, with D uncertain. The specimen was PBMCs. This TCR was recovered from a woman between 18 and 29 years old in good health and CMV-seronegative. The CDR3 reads CAISENPHKGWSNYGYTF. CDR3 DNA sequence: TGTGCCATCAGTGAAAACCCCCACAAAGGGTGGTCCAACTATGGCTACACCTTC.